These T cell receptor beta chains were read from a single sample in a study of T cells in Graves' hyperthyroidism and ophthalmopathy. TCRdb re-analysed the multiplex PCR reads in MiXCR, keeping a single row per CDR3 protein. Of some 580,000 distinct CDR3 sequences listed, 15% to 20% are singletons. The sequenced sample was blood. Receptors were obtained from a woman aged 40 to 50 with Graves' ophthalmopathy. CDR3s include the opening cysteine and the closing phenylalanine or tryptophan. The D gene is left open where the match is weak. Where a row states a size, it is once, few, many or the class of an expanded clone; other rows omit it.

many | 16 | NA | TRBJ1-1 | TRBV5-1 | CASMRGETDMNTEAFF | TGCGCCAGCATGCGGGGGGAGACAGACATGAACACTGAAGCTTTCTTT
many | 14 | NA | TRBJ1-1 | TRBV27 | CASSSERRNTEAFF | TGTGCCAGCAGTTCAGAACGGCGAAACACTGAAGCTTTCTTT
many | 17 | TRBD2 | TRBJ2-1 | TRBV18 | CASSPPASGGADNEQFF | TGTGCCAGCTCACCCCCAGCTAGCGGGGGGGCCGACAATGAGCAGTTCTTC
NA | 13 | NA | TRBJ2-2 | TRBV19 | CASGAVYTGELFF | TGTGCCAGTGGGGCAGTATACACCGGGGAGCTGTTTTTT
many | 14 | NA | TRBJ2-2 | TRBV7-9 | CASLRLANTGELFF | TGTGCCAGCCTGAGACTAGCGAACACCGGGGAGCTGTTTTTT
many | 14 | NA | TRBJ1-2 | TRBV28 | CASSPTGTRTGYTF | TGTGCCAGCAGCCCTACCGGAACCCGAACTGGCTACACCTTC
NA | 15 | NA | TRBJ2-1 | TRBV2 | CASSGNLVTGNEQFF | TGTGCCAGCAGTGGAAACCTAGTTACTGGCAATGAGCAGTTCTTC
many | 16 | NA | TRBJ2-5 | TRBV12-3/TRBV12-4 | CASSLMGVRNQETQYF | TGTGCCAGCAGTTTGATGGGGGTTAGAAACCAAGAGACCCAGTACTTC
many | 14 | NA | TRBJ2-1 | TRBV3-1 | CASSQLDGYNEQFF | TGTGCCAGCAGCCAGCTCGACGGTTACAATGAGCAGTTCTTC
NA | 13 | NA | TRBJ1-1 | TRBV29-1 | CSVGAQENTEAFF | TGCAGCGTTGGGGCACAGGAGAACACTGAAGCTTTCTTT
NA | 14 | NA | TRBJ1-3 | TRBV28 | CASSPRGKGNTIYF | TGTGCCAGCAGTCCCCGTGGTAAAGGAAACACCATATATTTT
many | 14 | TRBD2 | TRBJ2-5 | TRBV7-6 | CASRLRGGKETQYF | TGTGCCAGCAGACTACGGGGGGGCAAAGAGACCCAGTACTTC
few | 16 | TRBD2 | TRBJ2-2 | TRBV14 | CASSQLAGANTGELFF | TGTGCCAGCAGCCAATTAGCGGGGGCGAACACCGGGGAGCTGTTTTTT
many | 13 | NA | TRBJ2-7 | TRBV3-1 | CASSTVGAHEQYF | TGTGCCAGCAGCACGGTTGGCGCGCACGAGCAGTACTTC
NA | 14 | NA | TRBJ2-1 | TRBV9 | CASSVVDRTNEQFF | TGTGCCAGCAGCGTAGTCGACCGGACCAATGAGCAGTTCTTC
few | 16 | NA | TRBJ1-2 | TRBV6-2/TRBV6-3 | CASSYGGGRSNYGYTF | TGTGCCAGCAGTTACGGGGGCGGTCGGAGTAACTATGGCTACACCTTC
NA | 15 | TRBD1 | TRBJ2-7 | TRBV28 | CASRDSGQASYEQYF | TGTGCCAGCAGAGACTCGGGACAGGCTTCCTACGAGCAGTACTTC
many | 14 | NA | TRBJ1-2 | TRBV2 | CASRTGQTNYGYTF | TGTGCCAGCAGAACCGGACAGACTAACTATGGCTACACCTTC
many | 14 | NA | TRBJ2-3 | TRBV27 | CASSGRDLTDTQYF | TGTGCCAGCAGTGGGCGGGACTTAACAGATACGCAGTATTTT
many | 15 | NA | TRBJ1-1 | TRBV4-1 | CASSQAMGVNTEAFF | TGCGCCAGCAGCCAAGCGATGGGGGTGAACACTGAAGCTTTCTTT
NA | 16 | TRBD2 | TRBJ2-2 | TRBV5-1 | CASSLTSGRASGELFF | TGCGCCAGCAGCTTGACTAGCGGGAGGGCCTCCGGGGAGCTGTTTTTT
NA | 16 | NA | TRBJ2-2 | TRBV28 | CASSFVVGSNTGELFF | TGTGCCAGCAGTTTTGTGGTAGGATCGAACACCGGGGAGCTGTTTTTT
many | 16 | TRBD2 | TRBJ2-3 | TRBV20-1 | CSAILTSGGAGDTQYF | TGCAGTGCTATTTTGACTAGCGGGGGGGCGGGAGATACGCAGTATTTT
NA | 14 | TRBD1 | TRBJ1-4 | TRBV7-2 | CASSYRGINEKLFF | TGTGCCAGCAGCTACAGGGGGATTAATGAAAAACTGTTTTTT
few | 16 | TRBD1 | TRBJ1-1 | TRBV20-1 | CSARGGQGSGNTEAFF | TGCAGTGCTAGAGGGGGACAGGGGTCGGGGAACACTGAAGCTTTCTTT
few | 14 | NA | TRBJ2-1 | TRBV9 | CASSYGPVLNEQFF | TGTGCCAGCAGCTACGGGCCCGTCCTCAATGAGCAGTTCTTC
NA | 13 | NA | TRBJ1-6 | TRBV7-9 | CASRGWGNSPLHF | TGTGCCAGCAGGGGTTGGGGTAATTCACCCCTCCACTTT
NA | 12 | NA | TRBJ1-3 | TRBV6-2/TRBV6-3 | CASITFGNTIYF | TGTGCCAGCATCACATTCGGAAACACCATATATTTT
NA | 16 | TRBD2 | TRBJ2-1 | TRBV20-1 | CSALPTAGGGDNEQFF | TGCAGTGCTTTACCCACAGCGGGAGGGGGTGACAATGAGCAGTTCTTC
many | 13 | NA | TRBJ2-7 | TRBV7-3 | CASSLNWGNEQYF | TGTGCCAGCAGCTTAAATTGGGGCAACGAGCAGTACTTC
many | 12 | NA | TRBJ2-7 | TRBV28 | CASSTRSYEQYF | TGTGCCAGCAGTACCCGTTCCTACGAGCAGTACTTC
NA | 11 | NA | TRBJ2-5 | TRBV6-2/TRBV6-3 | CASSRDETQYF | TGTGCCAGCAGTCGTGATGAGACCCAGTACTTC
NA | 14 | NA | TRBJ1-2 | TRBV28 | CASTLMGINYGYTF | TGTGCCAGCACTTTAATGGGCATTAACTATGGCTACACCTTC
many | 14 | TRBD2 | TRBJ2-1 | TRBV20-1 | CSARKLAGYNEQFF | TGCAGTGCTAGAAAACTAGCGGGGTACAATGAGCAGTTCTTC
NA | 13 | NA | TRBJ2-7 | TRBV15 | CATSRQGSYEQYF | TGTGCCACCAGCCGCCAAGGGTCCTACGAGCAGTACTTC
few | 14 | NA | TRBJ2-7 | TRBV28 | CASRNRAPVYEQYF | TGTGCCAGCAGGAACAGGGCACCTGTTTACGAGCAGTACTTC
few | 16 | TRBD2 | TRBJ2-4 | TRBV10-3 | CAISEPTAGGLNIQYF | TGTGCCATCAGTGAGCCCACAGCGGGGGGATTAAACATTCAGTACTTC
NA | 16 | TRBD2 | TRBJ2-1 | TRBV7-9 | CASSYLAGGPFDEQFF | TGTGCCAGCAGCTACTTAGCGGGAGGGCCTTTCGATGAGCAGTTCTTC
many | 17 | NA | TRBJ2-3 | TRBV27 | CASSRRTRGEGTDTQYF | TGTGCCAGCAGTCGCCGGACCAGGGGGGAGGGCACAGATACGCAGTATTTT
few | 16 | TRBD2 | TRBJ2-3 | TRBV5-1 | CASRPGTSGGTDTQYF | TGCGCCAGCAGACCCGGGACTAGCGGGGGGACAGATACGCAGTATTTT
few | 14 | NA | TRBJ1-2 | TRBV4-1 | CASSQGSGGYGYTF | TGCGCCAGCAGCCAAGGTTCGGGGGGCTATGGCTACACCTTC